Described below is a single TCR beta chain sequence and its context. This record belongs to a study of patients and donors after allogeneic stem cell transplantation. TCRdb used MiXCR to reprocess the RT-PCR reads, holding one entry per CDR3 protein. The sample yields 800,000 to 1,000,000 distinct CDR3 sequences, approximately 18% seen once. The germline V gene has CDR1 SGDLS and CDR2 YYNGEE. V was cut by 10 bases and J by 6 bases, with 20 bases left in between. This CDR3 comprises 14 residues. This receptor was taken from a human donor who was either an allogeneic HSCT recipient or a stem cell or donor lymphocyte infusion donor (not recorded which). It is not recorded whose cells these are; they may come from a transplant donor. The chain joins TRBV9 to TRBJ2-1; perhaps D is TRBD1 or TRBD2 (5 bases each). The sequenced material came from blood, either unsorted or a sorted T cell fraction (not recorded which). CDR3 DNA sequence: TGTGCCGGGCGTCTGGGGGAGACACGCAATGAGCAGTTCTTC. Protein product: CAGRLGETRNEQFF.